This TCR beta chain was profiled in a study of blood T cell repertoires in COVID-19. Sequencing was performed with immunoSEQ multiplex PCR; in TCRdb, only in-frame clones are kept and a portion is missing. Of some 40,000 clones listed, about four fifths are singletons. CDR3 length: 16 residues. The V gene's germline CDR1 is SGHRS and CDR2 YFSETQ. Trimming stripped 1 base from V and 0 bases from J, with 13 bases between. The chain uses TRBV5-1 and TRBJ1-1; D unclear. The receptor comes from a human donor in a cohort sampled during active COVID-19. The specimen sequenced was peripheral blood. The CDR3 reads CASSLYRGQMNTEAFF. CDR3 sequence (DNA): TGCGCCAGCAGCTTGTACCGGGGTCAGATGAACACTGAAGCTTTCTTT.